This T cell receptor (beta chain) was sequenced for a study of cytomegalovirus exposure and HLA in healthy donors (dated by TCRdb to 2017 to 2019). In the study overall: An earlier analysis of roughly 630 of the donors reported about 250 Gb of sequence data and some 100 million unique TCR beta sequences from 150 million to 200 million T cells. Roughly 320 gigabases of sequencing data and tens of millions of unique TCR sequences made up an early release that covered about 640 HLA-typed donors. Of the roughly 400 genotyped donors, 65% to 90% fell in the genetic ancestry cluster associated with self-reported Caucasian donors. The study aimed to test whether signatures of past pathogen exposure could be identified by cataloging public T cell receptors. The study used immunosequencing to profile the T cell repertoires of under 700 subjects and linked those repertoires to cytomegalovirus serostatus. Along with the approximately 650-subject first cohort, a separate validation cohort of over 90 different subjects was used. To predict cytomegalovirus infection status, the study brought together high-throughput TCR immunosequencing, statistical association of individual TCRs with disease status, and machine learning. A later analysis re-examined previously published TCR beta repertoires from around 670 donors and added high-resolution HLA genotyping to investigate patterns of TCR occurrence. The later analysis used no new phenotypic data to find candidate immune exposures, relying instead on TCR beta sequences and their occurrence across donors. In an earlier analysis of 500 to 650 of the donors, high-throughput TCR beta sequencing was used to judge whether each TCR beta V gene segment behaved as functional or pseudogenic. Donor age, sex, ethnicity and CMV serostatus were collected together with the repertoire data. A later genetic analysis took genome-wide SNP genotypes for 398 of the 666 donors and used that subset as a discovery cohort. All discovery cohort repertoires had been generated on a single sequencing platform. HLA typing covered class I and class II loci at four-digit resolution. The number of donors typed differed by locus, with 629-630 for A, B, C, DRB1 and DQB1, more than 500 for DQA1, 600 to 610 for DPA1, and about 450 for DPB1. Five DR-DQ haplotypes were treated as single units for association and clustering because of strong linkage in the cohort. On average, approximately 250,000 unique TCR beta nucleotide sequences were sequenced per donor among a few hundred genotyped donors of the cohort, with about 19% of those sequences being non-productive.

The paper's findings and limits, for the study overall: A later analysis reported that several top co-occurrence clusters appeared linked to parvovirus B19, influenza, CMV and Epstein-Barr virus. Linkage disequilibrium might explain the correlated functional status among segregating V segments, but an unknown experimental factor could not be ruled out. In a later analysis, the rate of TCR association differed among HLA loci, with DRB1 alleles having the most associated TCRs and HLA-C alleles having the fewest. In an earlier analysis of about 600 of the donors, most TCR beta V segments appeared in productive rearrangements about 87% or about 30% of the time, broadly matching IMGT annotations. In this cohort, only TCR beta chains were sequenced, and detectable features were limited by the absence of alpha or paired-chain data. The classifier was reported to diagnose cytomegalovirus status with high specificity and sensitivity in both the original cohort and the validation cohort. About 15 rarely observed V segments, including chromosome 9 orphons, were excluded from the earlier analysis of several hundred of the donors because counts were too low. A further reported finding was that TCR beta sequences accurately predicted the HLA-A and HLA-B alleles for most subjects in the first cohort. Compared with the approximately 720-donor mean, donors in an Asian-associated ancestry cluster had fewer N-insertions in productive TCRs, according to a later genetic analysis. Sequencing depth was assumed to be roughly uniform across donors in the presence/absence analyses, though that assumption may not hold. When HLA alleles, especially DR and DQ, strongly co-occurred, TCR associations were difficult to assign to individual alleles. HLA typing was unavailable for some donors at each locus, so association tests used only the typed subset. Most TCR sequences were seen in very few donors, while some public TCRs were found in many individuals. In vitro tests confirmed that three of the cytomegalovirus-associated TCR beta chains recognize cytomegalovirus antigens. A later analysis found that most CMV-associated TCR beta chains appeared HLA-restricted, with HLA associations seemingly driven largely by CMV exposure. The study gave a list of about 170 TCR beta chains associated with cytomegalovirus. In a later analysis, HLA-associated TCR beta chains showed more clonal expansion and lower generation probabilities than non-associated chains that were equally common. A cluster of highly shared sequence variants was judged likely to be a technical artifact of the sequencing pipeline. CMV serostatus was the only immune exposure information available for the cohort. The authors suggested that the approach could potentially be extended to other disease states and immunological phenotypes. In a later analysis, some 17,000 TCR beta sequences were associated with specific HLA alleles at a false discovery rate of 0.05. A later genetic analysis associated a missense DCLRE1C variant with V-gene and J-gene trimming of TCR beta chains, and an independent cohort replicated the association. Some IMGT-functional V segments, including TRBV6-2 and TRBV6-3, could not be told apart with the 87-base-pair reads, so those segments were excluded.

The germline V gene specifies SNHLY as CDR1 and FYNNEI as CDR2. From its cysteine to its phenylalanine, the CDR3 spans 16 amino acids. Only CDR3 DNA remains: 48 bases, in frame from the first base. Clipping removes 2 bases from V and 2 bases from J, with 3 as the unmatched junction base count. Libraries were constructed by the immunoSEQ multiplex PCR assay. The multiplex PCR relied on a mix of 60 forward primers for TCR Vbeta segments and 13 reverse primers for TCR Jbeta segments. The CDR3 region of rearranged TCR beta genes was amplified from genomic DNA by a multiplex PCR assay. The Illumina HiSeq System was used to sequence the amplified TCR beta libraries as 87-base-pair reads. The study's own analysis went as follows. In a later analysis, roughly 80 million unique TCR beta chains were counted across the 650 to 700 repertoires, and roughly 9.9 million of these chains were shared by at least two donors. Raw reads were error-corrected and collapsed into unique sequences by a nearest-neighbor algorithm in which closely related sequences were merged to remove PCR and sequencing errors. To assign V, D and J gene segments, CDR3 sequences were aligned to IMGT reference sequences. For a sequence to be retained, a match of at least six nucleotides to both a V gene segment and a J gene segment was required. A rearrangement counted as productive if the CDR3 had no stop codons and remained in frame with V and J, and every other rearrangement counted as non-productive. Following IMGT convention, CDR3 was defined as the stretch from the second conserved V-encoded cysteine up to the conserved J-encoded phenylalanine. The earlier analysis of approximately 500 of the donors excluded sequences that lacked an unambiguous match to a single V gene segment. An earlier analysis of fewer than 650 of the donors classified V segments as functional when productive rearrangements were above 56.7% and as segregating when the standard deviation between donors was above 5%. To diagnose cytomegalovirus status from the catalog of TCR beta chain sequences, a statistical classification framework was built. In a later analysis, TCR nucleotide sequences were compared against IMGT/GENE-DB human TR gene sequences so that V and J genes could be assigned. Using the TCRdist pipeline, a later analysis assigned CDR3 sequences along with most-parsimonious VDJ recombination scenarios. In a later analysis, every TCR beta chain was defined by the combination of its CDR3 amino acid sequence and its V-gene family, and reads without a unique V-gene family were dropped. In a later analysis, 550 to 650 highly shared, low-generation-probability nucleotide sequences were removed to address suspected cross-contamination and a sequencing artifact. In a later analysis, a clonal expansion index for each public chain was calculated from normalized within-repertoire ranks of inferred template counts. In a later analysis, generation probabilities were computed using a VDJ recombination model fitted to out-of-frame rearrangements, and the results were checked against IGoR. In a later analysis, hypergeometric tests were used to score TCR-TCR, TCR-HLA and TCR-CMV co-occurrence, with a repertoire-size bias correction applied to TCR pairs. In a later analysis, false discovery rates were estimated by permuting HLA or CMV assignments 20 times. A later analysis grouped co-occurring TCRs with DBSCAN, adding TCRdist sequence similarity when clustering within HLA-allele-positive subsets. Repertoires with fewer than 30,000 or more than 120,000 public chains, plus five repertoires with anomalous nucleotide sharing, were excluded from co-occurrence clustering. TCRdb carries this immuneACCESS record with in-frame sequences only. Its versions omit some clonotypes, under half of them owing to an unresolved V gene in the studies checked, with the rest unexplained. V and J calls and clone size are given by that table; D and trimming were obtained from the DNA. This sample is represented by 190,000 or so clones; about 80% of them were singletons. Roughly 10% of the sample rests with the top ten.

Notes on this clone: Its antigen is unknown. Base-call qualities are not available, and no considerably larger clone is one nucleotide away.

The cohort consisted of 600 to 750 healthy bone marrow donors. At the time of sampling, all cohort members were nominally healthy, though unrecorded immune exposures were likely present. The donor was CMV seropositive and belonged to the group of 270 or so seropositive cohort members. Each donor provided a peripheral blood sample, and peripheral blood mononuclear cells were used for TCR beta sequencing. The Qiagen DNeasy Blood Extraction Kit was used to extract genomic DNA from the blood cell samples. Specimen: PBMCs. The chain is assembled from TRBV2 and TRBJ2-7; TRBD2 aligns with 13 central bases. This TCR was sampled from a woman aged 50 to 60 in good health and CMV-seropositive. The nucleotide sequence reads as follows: TGTGCCAGCAGTGAACTGGGACTAGCGGGAACCTACGAGCAGTACTTC. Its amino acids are CASSELGLAGTYEQYF.